The 23 T cell receptor beta chains below were found in one sample sequenced in a study of shared clonotypes between healthy human individuals. Profiling relied on immunoSEQ multiplex PCR, and the TCRdb table lists in-frame clones only, not all of them. The sample yields about 2.3 million clones, around 92% seen once. Sequences were obtained from naive CD4+ T cells from PBMCs. The subset is: CD45RA+ positively selected. These receptor sequences come from a man between 18 and 35 years old in good health. Some clones in this sample may be carry-over from other donors' samples.

The V and J genes are TRBV18 and TRBJ1-1; TRBD1 matches at 8 bases. The ends lost 4 bases at V and 1 base at J; junction bases unmatched: 5. Germline CDR1 is KGHSH and CDR2 is LQKENI. The CDR3 extends over 15 amino acids. For the CDR3, the DNA is TGTGCCAGCTCACTTAGACAGGGGTCGAACACTGAAGCTTTCTTT. Its translation is CASSLRQGSNTEAFF.

The chain employs TRBV19 and TRBJ2-5; possibly TRBD1 for D (6 bases). V was trimmed by 5 bases and J by 5 bases, leaving 9 bases between them. Germline V lookup: CDR1 LNHDA, CDR2 SQIVND (reference sequence). This CDR3 is built from 12 residues. This CDR3 reads CASSGDKETQYF. CDR3 bases: TGTGCCAGTAGTGGGGACAAGGAGACCCAGTACTTC.

This clone was counted once. CDR3 residues: CASSPGLGLNQPQHF. DNA for the CDR3: TGTGCCAGCAGCCCCGGTTTAGGGTTGAATCAGCCCCAGCATTTT. This chain links TRBV7-2 with TRBJ1-5; D is ambiguous. In germline, CDR1 is SGHTA, CDR2 FQGNSA. This CDR3 contains 15 residues. V gave up 5 bases and J gave up 4 bases, with 15 bases separating them.

The chain combines TRBV28 with TRBJ2-2; a weak D match, TRBD1 (6 bases). V shed 3 bases and J shed 0 bases, with 11 bases lying between them. This CDR3 spans 16 amino acids. Germline V gene sequence: CDR1 MDHEN, CDR2 SYDVKM. CDR3 bases: TGTGCCAGCAGTTTCCACAGGACAGCGAACACCGGGGAGCTGTTTTTT. Residues: CASSFHRTANTGELFF.

The chain carries TRBV25-1 and TRBJ1-1; no clear D. Trimming pared 5 bases from V and 6 bases from J, leaving 16 bases between. The CDR3 covers 14 residues. From germline, CDR1 is MGHDK and CDR2 SYGVNS. CDR3 sequence: CASSLRPRGSEAFF. The CDR3 bases are TGTGCCAGCAGTCTTAGGCCCAGAGGGTCTGAAGCTTTCTTT.

The chain joins TRBV2 to TRBJ1-1, with 8 bases matching TRBD1. CDR1 and CDR2 (germline): SNHLY, FYNNEI. This CDR3 spans 13 amino acids. V was clipped by 7 bases and J by 5 bases; unmatched bases: 6. The CDR3 region has the DNA TGTGCCAGCACCAGACAGGGGAGGACTGAAGCTTTCTTT. Its protein product is CASTRQGRTEAFF.

The rearrangement uses TRBV6-6 and TRBJ2-1; 7 bases line up with TRBD2. V trimming: 4 bases; J trimming: 1 base; junction bases outside the gene matches: 4. CDR3 length: 15 amino acids. Looked up from germline, CDR1 is MNHNY and CDR2 is SVGAGI (reference sequence). The CDR3 protein is CASSWGGSSYNEQFF. The CDR3 nucleotides read TGTGCCAGCAGTTGGGGCGGGAGTTCCTACAATGAGCAGTTCTTC.

The chain combines TRBV5-1 with TRBJ2-5, with TRBD1 matching over 9 bases. Germline loops: CDR1 SGHRS, CDR2 YFSETQ. After removal of 4 bases from V and 1 base from J, the junction contained 2 bases not matched to a gene. The CDR3 spans 14 residues. CDR3: CASSGQGFQETQYF. The CDR3 DNA follows: TGCGCCAGCAGCGGACAGGGGTTCCAAGAGACCCAGTACTTC.

The chain recombines TRBV29-1 with TRBJ2-7; 7 bases are a match to TRBD2. The length of the CDR3 is 13 residues. The germline gives CDR1 SQVTM, CDR2 ANQGSEA. Trimming at V came to 1 base and at J to 3 bases, leaving 3 bases not matched to a gene. The CDR3 sequence: CSVEGEGGYEQYF. CDR3 nucleotides: TGCAGCGTTGAAGGGGAGGGCGGCTACGAGCAGTACTTC.

The chain couples TRBV7-2 to TRBJ2-1, with 13 bases that match TRBD2. The CDR3 loop spans 17 amino acids. The germline CDR1 and CDR2 sequences are SGHTA and FQGNSA. Trimming took 1 base from V and 7 from J; bases not matched to a gene: 7. CDR3 loop: CASSLVPLAGGRNEQFF. As DNA, the CDR3 is TGTGCCAGCAGCTTAGTCCCACTAGCGGGAGGGAGAAATGAGCAGTTCTTC.

This chain joins TRBV11-3 and TRBJ2-1, with D perhaps TRBD2 (6 bases). Germline assignment: CDR1 SGHNT and CDR2 YENEEA. The CDR3 length is 14 residues. Trimming cost V 5 bases and J 0 bases, with 8 bases left between them. CDR3 region: CASSNGGSYNEQFF. The CDR3 DNA reads TGTGCCAGCAGCAACGGGGGCTCCTACAATGAGCAGTTCTTC. Based on the CDR3 plus reference TRBV11-3 and TRBJ2-1, the full variable domain is EAGVVQSPRYKIIEKKQPVAFWCNPISGHNTLYWYLQNLGQGPELLIRYENEEAVDDSQLPKDRFSAERLKGVDSTLKIQPAELGDSAVYLCASSNGGSYNEQFFGPGTRLTVL.

This chain links TRBV28 with TRBJ1-1; the match to TRBD1 covers 10 bases. This CDR3 is 15 amino acids long. With V trimmed by 4 bases and J by 4 bases, 6 bases remained unmatched. Germline assignment: CDR1 MDHEN and CDR2 SYDVKM. The CDR3 sequence is CASSSSGQGVTEAFF. For the CDR3, the DNA is TGTGCCAGCAGTTCTTCAGGACAGGGGGTCACTGAAGCTTTCTTT.

This rearrangement joins TRBV7-9 to TRBJ1-4; 9 nucleotides align to TRBD1. Germline trimming cut 5 bases from V and 6 bases from J; bases unmatched to any gene: 7. CDR1 is SEHNR and CDR2 is FQNEAQ in the germline V gene (reference sequence). The CDR3 runs to 15 residues. This CDR3 reads CASSLRGQGDEKLFF. In nucleotides, the CDR3 is TGTGCCAGCAGCCTCAGGGGACAGGGAGATGAAAAACTGTTTTTT. The full variable domain, completed using reference TRBV7-9 and TRBJ1-4, is DTGVSQNPRHKITKRGQNVTFRCDPISEHNRLYWYRQTLGQGPEFLTYFQNEAQLEKSRLLSDRFSAERPKGSFSTLEIQRTEQGDSAMYLCASSLRGQGDEKLFFGSGTQLSVL.

J is TRBJ2-3 and V is TRBV5-1; a possible D gene is TRBD2 (5 bases). Trimming left V 6 bases short and J 2 bases short, with 13 bases between. Germline loops: CDR1 SGHRS, CDR2 YFSETQ. CDR3 length: 14 amino acids. CDR3: CASTTLGDTDTQYF. In nucleotides, the CDR3 is TGCGCCAGCACTACGCTCGGGGACACAGATACGCAGTATTTT.

This chain connects TRBV18 to TRBJ2-1; TRBD1 is a possible D gene (6 bases). The CDR3 is 12 amino acids. V lost 2 bases to trimming and J lost 8 bases, with 7 bases between them. Germline lookup yields CDR1 KGHSH and CDR2 LQKENI. The CDR3 sequence is CASSPGGHEQFF. The CDR3 nucleotides read TGTGCCAGCTCACCAGGGGGCCATGAGCAGTTCTTC.

The chain couples TRBV9 to TRBJ1-2; D gene unclear. There are 15 residues in the CDR3. Trimming pared 4 bases from V and 0 bases from J, leaving 13 bases between. The germline CDR1 and CDR2 sequences are SGDLS and YYNGEE. CDR3 in amino acids: CASSPTTETNYGYTF. DNA of the CDR3: TGTGCCAGCAGCCCGACCACAGAGACTAACTATGGCTACACCTTC. Supplemented by reference TRBV9 and TRBJ1-2, the full variable domain reads DSGVTQTPKHLITATGQRVTLRCSPRSGDLSVYWYQQSLDQGLQFLIQYYNGEERAKGNILERFSAQQFPDLHSELNLSSLELGDSALYFCASSPTTETNYGYTFGSGTRLTVV.

The chain couples TRBV27 to TRBJ2-2; D possibly uses TRBD1 or TRBD2 (5 bases each). The germline V and J ends were trimmed by 5 bases and 2 bases, with 15 bases remaining between them. Germline CDR1 MNHEY, CDR2 SMNVEV (reference sequence). The CDR3 is 16 residues long. The DNA for the CDR3 is TGTGCCAGCAGTCTGCGAGCTGGGGACAACACCGGGGAGCTGTTTTTT. Translating gives CASSLRAGDNTGELFF.

The chain is built from TRBV5-8 and TRBJ2-7, with D maybe TRBD2 (6 bases). The CDR3 covers 14 residues. The V and J ends lost 1 base and 6 bases respectively, with 14 bases between them. The germline V gene has CDR1 SGHTS and CDR2 YDEGEE. The CDR3 spells CASSLYLARVEQYF. CDR3 nucleotides: TGTGCCAGCAGCTTGTACCTAGCGCGAGTCGAGCAGTACTTC.

The chain recombines TRBV11-3 with TRBJ2-2; D might be TRBD1 (6 bases). This CDR3 has 17 residues. Trimming shortened V by 1 base and J by 2 bases, and 14 bases separated the two germline ends. The germline gives CDR1 SGHNT, CDR2 YENEEA. CDR3 sequence (DNA): TGTGCCAGCAGCTTAGCCCGCCGGGACATTAACACCGGGGAGCTGTTTTTT. Residues: CASSLARRDINTGELFF.

The chain recombines TRBV9 with TRBJ1-3, with 8 positions matching TRBD1. V gave up 3 bases and J gave up 7 bases; unmatched junction bases: 12. The germline V gene has CDR1 SGDLS and CDR2 YYNGEE. The CDR3 length is 16 residues. This chain's CDR3 is CASSARQGTIGNTIYF. CDR3 nucleotides: TGTGCCAGCAGCGCTCGACAGGGGACGATTGGTAACACCATATATTTT.

The chain is built from TRBV28 and TRBJ2-3; unclear D gene. Germline V CDR1 and CDR2: MDHEN, SYDVKM. The length of the CDR3 is 14 residues. Trimming cost V 7 bases and J 1 base, with 12 bases left between them. The CDR3, as DNA: TGTGCCAGCATTCTTACCCCGGGCACAGATACGCAGTATTTT. It encodes CASILTPGTDTQYF.

This clone was observed a single time. The rearrangement uses TRBV2 and TRBJ2-7, with a possible D match to TRBD2 (6 bases). This CDR3 has 13 amino acids. Between the trimmed V and J ends, which lost 10 bases and 3 bases, there was a span of 16 bases. Germline CDR1 is SNHLY and CDR2 is FYNNEI. The CDR3 DNA is TGTGCCACAGGGAAAACTAGCAGCTACGAGCAGTACTTC. Protein product: CATGKTSSYEQYF.

This clone was observed a single time. The gene calls are TRBV7-2 and TRBJ2-1, with D tentatively TRBD2 (6 bases). Germline CDR1 reads SGHTA; CDR2 reads FQGNSA. The CDR3 loop spans 11 amino acids. Trimming shortened V by 6 bases and J by 7 bases, and 7 bases separated the two germline ends. The CDR3 reads CASRTSNEQFF. As DNA, the CDR3 is TGTGCCAGCAGGACTAGTAATGAGCAGTTCTTC.